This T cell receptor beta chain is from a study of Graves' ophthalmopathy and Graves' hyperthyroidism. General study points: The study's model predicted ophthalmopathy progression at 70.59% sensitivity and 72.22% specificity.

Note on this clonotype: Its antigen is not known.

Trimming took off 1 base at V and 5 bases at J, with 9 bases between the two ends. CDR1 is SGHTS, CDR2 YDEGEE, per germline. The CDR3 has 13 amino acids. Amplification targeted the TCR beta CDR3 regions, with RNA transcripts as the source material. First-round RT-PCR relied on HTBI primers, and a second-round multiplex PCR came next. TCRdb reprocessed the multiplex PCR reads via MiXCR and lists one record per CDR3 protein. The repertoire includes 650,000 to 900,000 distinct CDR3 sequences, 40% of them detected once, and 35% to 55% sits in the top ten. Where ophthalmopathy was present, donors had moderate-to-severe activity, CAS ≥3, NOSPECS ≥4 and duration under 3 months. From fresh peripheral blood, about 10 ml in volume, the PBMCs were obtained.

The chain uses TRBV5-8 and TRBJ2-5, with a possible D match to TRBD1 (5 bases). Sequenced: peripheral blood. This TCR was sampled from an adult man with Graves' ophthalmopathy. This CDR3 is CASSLWGLETQYF. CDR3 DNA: TGTGCCAGCAGCTTGTGGGGCTTGGAGACCCAGTACTTC.